A single sample is the source of the 28 T cell receptor beta chains below, sequenced in a study of shared clonotypes between healthy human individuals. This table comes from immunoSEQ multiplex PCR, and its TCRdb copy is limited to in-frame clones, with some not included. The profile shows about 1.5 million clones, about 98% of them singletons. The sample comprised naive CD4+ T cells sorted from blood. Subset meaning: CD45RA+ positively selected. The receptors derive from a man aged 25 to 45 in good health.

This clone was counted once. V usage is TRBV15 and J usage is TRBJ2-7; D is unresolved. The germline V and J ends were trimmed by 0 bases and 6 bases, with 12 bases remaining between them. The V gene's germline CDR1 is LNHNV and CDR2 YYDKDF (reference sequence). The CDR3 spans 14 residues. The CDR3 sequence: CATSRDWEFGEQYF. The DNA of the CDR3 is TGTGCCACCAGCAGAGATTGGGAATTTGGCGAGCAGTACTTC.

This chain uses TRBV5-4 with TRBJ2-7; 9 bases agree with TRBD2. J gave up 9 bases and V 2 bases, and 15 bases lay outside the gene matches. The germline V gene has CDR1 SGHNT and CDR2 YYREEE (reference sequence). CDR3 length: 16 amino acids. CDR3: CASSFRRLAEIARQYF. The CDR3 DNA reads as TGTGCCAGCAGCTTTCGAAGACTAGCGGAAATAGCCCGGCAGTACTTC.

The V gene is TRBV9, the J gene TRBJ2-3; 14 bases agree with TRBD2. Germline V gene data show CDR1 as SGDLS and CDR2 as YYNGEE. V trimming: 4 bases; J trimming: 3 bases; junction bases outside the gene matches: 7. The CDR3 runs to 17 residues. CDR3 protein: CASSRGTSGSGTDTQYF. In DNA, the CDR3 is TGTGCCAGCAGCCGAGGGACTAGCGGGAGCGGGACAGATACGCAGTATTTT. Full variable domain (missing parts from reference TRBV9 and TRBJ2-3): DSGVTQTPKHLITATGQRVTLRCSPRSGDLSVYWYQQSLDQGLQFLIQYYNGEERAKGNILERFSAQQFPDLHSELNLSSLELGDSALYFCASSRGTSGSGTDTQYFGPGTRLTVL.

A word on this clone: A read error may account for a junction end that differs from germline. The chain uses TRBV7-7 and TRBJ2-3, with D tentatively TRBD2 (5 bases). The CDR3 runs 14 residues. The germline CDR1 and CDR2 sequences are SSHAT and FNYEAQ (reference sequence). CDR3 sequence (DNA): TGTGCTAGCAGCCCAGAGGGTTTTTCAGATACGCAGTATTTT. Protein sequence: CASSPEGFSDTQYF.

The chain joins TRBV5-1 to TRBJ2-5; D is possibly TRBD2 (7 bases). The germline V gene encodes CDR1 SGHRS and CDR2 YFSETQ. The CDR3 totals 14 residues. The ends were cut back, 4 bases at V and 5 bases at J, with 15 bases in the middle. The CDR3 DNA is TGCGCCAGCAGCAACGCGGGGGCCCAGGAGACCCAGTACTTC. Its translation is CASSNAGAQETQYF.

The chain joins TRBV28 to TRBJ2-2, with 11 bases identical to TRBD1. Germline CDR1 MDHEN, CDR2 SYDVKM. CDR3 size: 15 residues. Unmatched junction bases numbered 10, after V lost 3 bases and J lost 13 bases. In DNA form, the CDR3 reads TGTGCCAGCAGTTTCGGGACAGGGGGATTTTACTCGCTGTTTTTT. Encoded protein: CASSFGTGGFYSLFF. Filled out from reference TRBV28 and TRBJ2-2, the complete variable domain reads DVKVTQSSRYLVKRTGEKVFLECVQDMDHENMFWYRQDPGLGLRLIYFSYDVKMKEKGDIPEGYSVSREKKERFSLILESASTNQTSMYLCASSFGTGGFYSLFFGEGSRLTVL.

The rearrangement uses TRBV29-1 and TRBJ1-5; no reliable D call. Trimming removed 4 bases from V and 2 bases from J, with 12 bases in between. CDR3 length equals 14 residues. Germline values: CDR1 SQVTM, CDR2 ANQGSEA. CDR3 bases: TGCAGCGTTGCAGGAGGGAGGGGCAATCAGCCCCAGCATTTT. This translates into CSVAGGRGNQPQHF.

V and J are TRBV4-1 and TRBJ2-7; D perhaps matches TRBD1 (5 bases). V was trimmed by 1 base and J by 3 bases, leaving 13 bases between them. The CDR3 has 15 residues. Per germline, CDR1 MGHRA and CDR2 YSYEKL. Here the CDR3 DNA reads TGCGCCAGCAGCCAAGTGGGGCTAGGGGACTACGAGCAGTACTTC. It yields the protein CASSQVGLGDYEQYF.

The chain is built from TRBV9 and TRBJ2-1; tentative D call: TRBD2 (6 bases). V was clipped by 10 bases and J by 5 bases, with 19 bases between them. The CDR3 covers 14 residues. CDR1 is SGDLS and CDR2 is YYNGEE in the germline V gene. In DNA form, the CDR3 reads TGTGCCTCCACCAAGACGGGGGAGAACAATGAGCAGTTCTTC. It encodes CASTKTGENNEQFF.

The rearrangement uses TRBV10-3 and TRBJ2-1; D perhaps matches TRBD2 (6 bases). The V gene's germline CDR1 is ENHRY and CDR2 SYGVKD. The CDR3 contains 16 residues. Trimming removed 3 bases at V and 0 bases at J, with 12 bases between. The CDR3: CAISDRAGSSYNEQFF. The CDR3 DNA is TGTGCCATCAGTGATCGGGCGGGAAGCTCCTACAATGAGCAGTTCTTC.

V and J are TRBV4-3 and TRBJ2-7; 8 positions agree with TRBD2. The germline gives CDR1 LGHNA, CDR2 YSLEER. CDR3 length: 15 amino acids. After removal of 0 bases from V and 1 base from J, the junction contained 2 bases not matched to a gene. The CDR3 coding sequence is TGCGCCAGCAGCCAAGAAAGCGGGAGTTCCTACGAGCAGTACTTC. Protein product: CASSQESGSSYEQYF.

This chain joins TRBV18 and TRBJ2-7, with 8 bases identical to TRBD1. The ends lost 2 bases at V and 2 bases at J; junction bases unmatched: 5. CDR3 size: 15 residues. Germline V gene sequence: CDR1 KGHSH, CDR2 LQKENI. The CDR3 loop reads CASSPVGTGTYEQYF. As DNA, the CDR3 is TGTGCCAGCTCACCAGTCGGGACAGGTACCTACGAGCAGTACTTC.

DNA for the CDR3: TGTGCCAGCAGCCCCGGTCTGGTTAGCGGGAGTTTCACTGAGACCCAGTACTTC. Translating gives CASSPGLVSGSFTETQYF. This chain joins TRBV5-5 and TRBJ2-5; 9 bases fit TRBD2. CDR3 size: 18 residues. Germline V gene data show CDR1 as SGHKS and CDR2 as YYEKEE (reference sequence). The junction had 18 bases not matched to a gene; V was cut back by 4 bases and J by 5 bases.

The rearrangement links TRBV4-2 to TRBJ2-7; 10 bases fit TRBD2. CDR1 and CDR2 from the germline V gene are LGHNA and YNFKEQ. The J segment lost 3 bases and the V segment lost 0 bases, leaving 17 bases of the junction unmatched. The CDR3 runs to 20 residues. CDR3 DNA: TGTGCCAGCAGCCAAGATTCTTTGCACTATTCTAGCGGGGGAAACTACGAGCAGTACTTC. Translated: CASSQDSLHYSSGGNYEQYF.

The chain combines TRBV6-4 with TRBJ2-3; D uncertain. Trimming cost V 0 bases and J 5 bases, with 6 bases left between them. Per the germline V gene, CDR1 is MRHNA and CDR2 is SNTAGT. This CDR3 region has 13 residues. The CDR3 DNA is TGTGCCAGCAGTGACTCGATAGGAGATACGCAGTATTTT. Translated, it gives CASSDSIGDTQYF.

V and J are TRBV18 and TRBJ1-5; TRBD1 matches at 10 bases. Germline CDR1 reads KGHSH; CDR2 reads LQKENI. This CDR3 contains 18 residues. V lost 0 bases and J lost 6; bases outside the gene matches: 11. CDR3 in amino acids: CASSPPGQGTAAAQPQHF. Written as DNA, the CDR3 is TGTGCCAGCTCACCACCGGGACAGGGGACGGCAGCGGCTCAGCCCCAGCATTTT.

V and J are TRBV6-5 and TRBJ2-1; a possible D gene is TRBD1 (5 bases). The ends were cut back, 6 bases at V and 0 bases at J, with 9 bases in the middle. The CDR3 loop spans 14 amino acids. CDR1 and CDR2 from the germline V gene are MNHEY and SVGAGI. The CDR3 is CASRDRPSYNEQFF. The CDR3 DNA reads as TGTGCCAGCAGAGACAGACCCTCCTACAATGAGCAGTTCTTC.

This rearrangement joins TRBV18 to TRBJ2-7; 7 bases align to TRBD1. The germline V gene encodes CDR1 KGHSH and CDR2 LQKENI. V gave up 5 bases and J gave up 5 bases; unmatched junction bases: 9. The CDR3 length is 14 residues. CDR3 nucleotide sequence: TGTGCCAGCTCAACATTGACAGGGTACCACGAGCAGTACTTC. Its protein is CASSTLTGYHEQYF.

This chain links TRBV10-3 with TRBJ2-2, with 9 bases identical to TRBD1. Germline lookup yields CDR1 ENHRY and CDR2 SYGVKD. With 8 bases clipped from V and 3 bases from J, the junction kept 4 bases outside the gene matches. The CDR3 is 14 amino acids. The CDR3 bases are TGTGCCATCGGGGGGACAGGGTACACCGGGGAGCTGTTTTTT. Its protein is CAIGGTGYTGELFF.

The chain has TRBV6-1 and TRBJ1-2; D perhaps matches TRBD1 (5 bases). This CDR3 is built from 13 residues. Trimming shortened V by 2 bases and J by 8 bases, and 12 bases separated the two germline ends. Per the germline V gene, CDR1 is MNHNS and CDR2 is SASEGT. The CDR3 DNA reads TGTGCCAGCAGTGAACTGTCGGGGGTCGGCTACACCTTC. Protein: CASSELSGVGYTF.

This clone came up once. The chain carries TRBV2 and TRBJ2-3; TRBD2 aligns across 7 bases. This CDR3 has 14 amino acids. V was pared by 9 bases and J by 4 bases, with 10 bases of the junction left unmatched. Germline lookup yields CDR1 SNHLY and CDR2 FYNNEI. The CDR3 coding sequence is TGTGCCAGTTCCCGGGGGAGGGCCCCAGATACGCAGTATTTT. It is translated as CASSRGRAPDTQYF.

This chain joins TRBV4-3 and TRBJ2-1; 7 bases line up with TRBD1. CDR1 and CDR2 from the germline V gene are LGHNA and YSLEER. The CDR3 loop spans 16 amino acids. The ends lost 0 bases at V and 8 bases at J; junction bases unmatched: 10. CDR3 sequence: CASSQDVDRARDEQFF. The CDR3 DNA reads as TGCGCCAGCAGCCAAGATGTCGACAGGGCAAGGGATGAGCAGTTCTTC.

This chain links TRBV5-4 with TRBJ2-3; 8 bases are shared with TRBD1. Trimming at V came to 4 bases and at J to 0 bases, leaving 10 bases not matched to a gene. This CDR3 region has 17 residues. Germline V gene data show CDR1 as SGHNT and CDR2 as YYREEE (reference sequence). Here the CDR3 reads CASSHGQGRISTDTQYF. The CDR3 region has the DNA TGTGCCAGCAGCCACGGACAGGGTCGGATTAGCACAGATACGCAGTATTTT.

J is TRBJ2-1 and V is TRBV7-9; 9 positions agree with TRBD2. The CDR3 sequence is 15 residues long. The germline CDR1 and CDR2 sequences are SEHNR and FQNEAQ (reference sequence). The junction had 3 bases not matched to a gene; V was cut back by 5 bases and J by 1 base. CDR3 sequence reads: CASSELAGSYNEQFF. As DNA, the CDR3 is TGTGCCAGCAGCGAACTAGCGGGTTCCTACAATGAGCAGTTCTTC.

This clone was detected only once. J is TRBJ1-1 and V is TRBV6-5, with 7 nucleotides matching TRBD1. This CDR3 is built from 13 residues. The trim removed 6 bases at V and 5 bases at J, leaving 6 bases unmatched. Germline CDR1 and CDR2: MNHEY and SVGAGI. The CDR3 region is CASSPGTATEAFF. CDR3 sequence (DNA): TGTGCCAGCAGCCCCGGGACAGCAACTGAAGCTTTCTTT.

Comments on this clone: This same CDR3 is encoded by further DNA sequences in the sample. The CDR3, as DNA: TGTGCCAGCAGCGCCCGACAGGGAGAGACCCAGTACTTC. Translation gives CASSARQGETQYF. The V gene is TRBV9, the J gene TRBJ2-5, with TRBD1 matching 7 bases. Germline CDR1 SGDLS, CDR2 YYNGEE. The CDR3 is made up of 13 amino acids. The trim removed 3 bases at V and 4 bases at J, leaving 3 bases unmatched. Supplemented by reference TRBV9 and TRBJ2-5, the full variable domain reads DSGVTQTPKHLITATGQRVTLRCSPRSGDLSVYWYQQSLDQGLQFLIQYYNGEERAKGNILERFSAQQFPDLHSELNLSSLELGDSALYFCASSARQGETQYFGPGTRLLVL.

This clone was recorded only once. The chain combines TRBV11-2 with TRBJ2-3; 9 bases are shared with TRBD1. The V and J ends lost 6 bases and 5 bases, in that order; junction bases with no gene match: 6. The V gene's germline CDR1 is SGHAT and CDR2 FQNNGV. The CDR3 runs 14 residues. Here the CDR3 DNA reads TGTGCCAGCAGATCTACAGGGGGCATAGATACGCAGTATTTT. Its protein is CASRSTGGIDTQYF.

The chain couples TRBV18 to TRBJ2-7, with D perhaps TRBD1 or TRBD2 (5 bases each). The germline V gene encodes CDR1 KGHSH and CDR2 LQKENI. This CDR3 is built from 14 residues. The germline V and J ends were trimmed by 3 bases and 5 bases, with 14 bases remaining between them. CDR3 residues: CASSPGTDGDEQYF. The CDR3, as DNA: TGTGCCAGCTCACCCGGGACGGACGGGGACGAGCAGTACTTC.